A single sample gave rise to the 9 T cell receptor beta chains below, sequenced in a study of cytomegalovirus exposure and HLA in healthy donors. 60 Vbeta and 13 Jbeta primers were used in PCR. Sequenced by immunoSEQ multiplex PCR; TCRdb stores in-frame clones only, minus some. The sample includes around 170,000 clones, 82% seen only once; the top ten take 1.5%. Sequencing was done on a sample of PBMCs. The receptors were gathered from a man between 35 and 55 years old in good health and CMV-seronegative.

This clone was seen just once. The V call is TRBV28, the J call TRBJ2-5; D is uncertain. Germline V gene lookup returns CDR1 MDHEN and CDR2 SYDVKM. Trimming removed 6 bases from V and 2 bases from J, with 10 bases in between. The CDR3 consists of 13 residues. The CDR3 reads CASSNNRQETQYF. CDR3 bases: TGTGCCAGCAGCAACAACAGACAAGAGACCCAGTACTTC.

The chain combines TRBV28 with TRBJ1-1, with unresolved D. The germline gives CDR1 MDHEN, CDR2 SYDVKM. Trimming took off 3 bases at V and 6 bases at J, with 5 bases between the two ends. The CDR3 totals 11 residues. CDR3 in DNA: TGTGCCAGCAGTTTGGGAGCTGAAGCTTTCTTT. Amino acids: CASSLGAEAFF.

This rearrangement joins TRBV7-2 to TRBJ2-1; 9 positions match TRBD2. V lost 0 bases to trimming and J lost 3 bases; unmatched junction nucleotides: 3. Looked up from germline, CDR1 is SGHTA and CDR2 is FQGNSA. The CDR3 is 16 residues long. CDR3 nucleotides: TGTGCCAGCAGCTTAGCAGGACTAGCGAACTACAATGAGCAGTTCTTC. Translated, it gives CASSLAGLANYNEQFF. The variable domain in full, completed from reference TRBV7-2 and TRBJ2-1, reads GAGVSQSPSNKVTEKGKDVELRCDPISGHTALYWYRQSLGQGLEFLIYFQGNSAPDKSGLPSDRFSAERTGGSVSTLTIQRTQQEDSAVYLCASSLAGLANYNEQFFGPGTRLTVL.

The chain recombines TRBV19 with TRBJ1-2; 7 bases align to TRBD1. This CDR3 spans 14 amino acids. V gave up 5 bases and J gave up 6 bases; unmatched junction bases: 9. The V gene's germline CDR1 is LNHDA and CDR2 SQIVND (reference sequence). DNA for the CDR3: TGTGCCAGTAGTGCACGACAGGGAAGCGATGGCTACACCTTC. It specifies CASSARQGSDGYTF.

The chain combines TRBV7-2 with TRBJ2-1, with 8 positions matching TRBD1. The CDR3 covers 14 residues. The germline CDR1 and CDR2 sequences are SGHTA and FQGNSA. J gave up 5 bases and V 5 bases, and 5 bases lay outside the gene matches. The CDR3 DNA sequence: TGTGCCAGCAGCCCTGGGACAGGACACAATGAGCAGTTCTTC. It specifies CASSPGTGHNEQFF.

This chain uses TRBV2 with TRBJ2-3; the match to TRBD2 covers 8 bases. CDR3 size: 15 residues. Germline CDR1 SNHLY, CDR2 FYNNEI. J was trimmed by 2 bases and V by 2 bases; bases with no gene match: 3. CDR3 protein: CASSELAGTTDTQYF. The CDR3 nucleotides read TGTGCCAGCAGTGAATTAGCGGGGACCACAGATACGCAGTATTTT. The full variable domain, completed using reference TRBV2 and TRBJ2-3, is EPEVTQTPSHQVTQMGQEVILRCVPISNHLYFYWYRQILGQKVEFLVSFYNNEISEKSEIFDDQFSVERPDGSNFTLKIRSTKLEDSAMYFCASSELAGTTDTQYFGPGTRLTVL.

The V call is TRBV12-5, the J call TRBJ2-5; possible D gene TRBD2, 6 bases. The CDR3 is 17 amino acids. Germline values: CDR1 LGHNT, CDR2 FRNRAP. V gave up 1 base and J gave up 1 base, with 16 bases separating them. In DNA form, the CDR3 reads TGTGCTAGTGGTTTGGCTGAGCAGGGAGGAGGCCAAGAGACCCAGTACTTC. Amino acid sequence: CASGLAEQGGGQETQYF. Drawing the rest from reference TRBV12-5 and TRBJ2-5, the complete variable domain is DARVTQTPRHKVTEMGQEVTMRCQPILGHNTVFWYRQTMMQGLELLAYFRNRAPLDDSGMPKDRFSAEMPDATLATLKIQPSEPRDSAVYFCASGLAEQGGGQETQYFGPGTRLLVL.

This clone was seen once. The V and J genes are TRBV6-5 and TRBJ1-2; a weak D match, TRBD1 (5 bases). This CDR3 is 12 amino acids long. V was clipped by 5 bases and J by 4 bases, with 8 bases between them. Germline V lookup: CDR1 MNHEY, CDR2 SVGAGI. The CDR3 DNA sequence: TGTGCCAGCAGTCTTACAGGCTATGGCTACACCTTC. Translated, it gives CASSLTGYGYTF.

This rearrangement joins TRBV5-1 to TRBJ2-3; 11 nucleotides line up with TRBD2. J was trimmed by 1 base and V by 0 bases; bases with no gene match: 7. Germline V gene lookup returns CDR1 SGHRS and CDR2 YFSETQ. The CDR3 runs to 18 residues. CDR3 in DNA: TGCGCCAGCAGCTTGGAGGCTAGCGGGGGGTATCGCACAGATACGCAGTATTTT. Its translation is CASSLEASGGYRTDTQYF.